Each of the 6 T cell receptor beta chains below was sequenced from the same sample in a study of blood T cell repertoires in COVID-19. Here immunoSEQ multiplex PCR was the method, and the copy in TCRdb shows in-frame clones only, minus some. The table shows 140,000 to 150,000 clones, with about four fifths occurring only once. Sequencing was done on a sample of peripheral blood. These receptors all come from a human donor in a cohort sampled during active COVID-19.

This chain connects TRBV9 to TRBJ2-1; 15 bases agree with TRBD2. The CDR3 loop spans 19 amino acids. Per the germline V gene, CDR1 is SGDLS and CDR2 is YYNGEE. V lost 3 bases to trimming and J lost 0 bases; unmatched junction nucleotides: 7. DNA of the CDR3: TGTGCCAGCAGCGCCCGAGGGACTAGCGGGAGGTTCTCCTACAATGAGCAGTTCTTC. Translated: CASSARGTSGRFSYNEQFF.

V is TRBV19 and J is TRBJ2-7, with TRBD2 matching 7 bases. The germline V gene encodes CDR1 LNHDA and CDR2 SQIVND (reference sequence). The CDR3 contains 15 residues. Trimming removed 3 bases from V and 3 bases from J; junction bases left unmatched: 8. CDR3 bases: TGTGCCAGTAGTATCTTTGCGGGAGTTGGCTACGAGCAGTACTTC. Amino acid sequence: CASSIFAGVGYEQYF. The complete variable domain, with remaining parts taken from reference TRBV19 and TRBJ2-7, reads DGGITQSPKYLFRKEGQNVTLSCEQNLNHDAMYWYRQDPGQGLRLIYYSQIVNDFQKGDIAEGYSVSREKKESFPLTVTSAQKNPTAFYLCASSIFAGVGYEQYFGPGTRLTVT.

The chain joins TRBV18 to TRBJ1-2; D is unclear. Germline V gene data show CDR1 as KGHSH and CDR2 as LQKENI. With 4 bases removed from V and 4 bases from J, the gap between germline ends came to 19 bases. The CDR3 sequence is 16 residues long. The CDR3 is CASSLERAEHTYGYTF. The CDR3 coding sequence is TGTGCCAGCTCACTCGAGCGGGCCGAACACACCTATGGCTACACCTTC.

CDR3 nucleotides: TGTGCCAGCAGACCCGGACTAGCGGGAGGGTCTCGGGAGCAGTACTTC. Translated, it gives CASRPGLAGGSREQYF. The chain joins TRBV28 to TRBJ2-7, with 15 bases lining up with TRBD2. Germline lookup yields CDR1 MDHEN and CDR2 SYDVKM. The CDR3 totals 16 residues. The J segment lost 7 bases and the V segment lost 6 bases, leaving 10 bases of the junction unmatched. The full variable domain, its missing parts supplied by reference TRBV28 and TRBJ2-7, is DVKVTQSSRYLVKRTGEKVFLECVQDMDHENMFWYRQDPGLGLRLIYFSYDVKMKEKGDIPEGYSVSREKKERFSLILESASTNQTSMYLCASRPGLAGGSREQYFGPGTRLTVT.

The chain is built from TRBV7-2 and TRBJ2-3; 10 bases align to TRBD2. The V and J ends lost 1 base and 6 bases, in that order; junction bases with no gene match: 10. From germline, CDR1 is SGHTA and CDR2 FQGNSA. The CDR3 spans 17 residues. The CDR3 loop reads CASSLDASGSSGDTQYF. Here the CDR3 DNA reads TGTGCCAGCAGCTTAGACGCTAGCGGGAGTTCTGGGGATACGCAGTATTTT.

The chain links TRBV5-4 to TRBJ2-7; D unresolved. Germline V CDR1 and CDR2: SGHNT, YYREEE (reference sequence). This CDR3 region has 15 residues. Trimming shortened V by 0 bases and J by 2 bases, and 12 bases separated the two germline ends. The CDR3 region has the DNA TGTGCCAGCAGCTTGGAGCGAGGTCAGACCTACGAGCAGTACTTC. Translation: CASSLERGQTYEQYF.